This TCR beta chain was sequenced in a study of blood T cells in healthy people across ages. In regard to this clonotype: The antigen is undetermined.

Combining a sample-barcoded 5' primer with a J-beta primer mix, a second PCR ran for roughly 6 to 11 cycles. TCRdb analysed the 5' RACE reads with MiXCR anew, one entry per CDR3 protein. The table records approximately 800,000 distinct CDR3 sequences, about 55% of them present only once. Findings of the study overall: Across samples, TCR beta diversity tracked strongly with naive T cell percentage. Measured against age, TCR beta diversity per million T cells decreased in a roughly linear manner. A greater number of naive CD4+ cells and higher diversity distinguished long-lived donors from aged donors. Researchers deemed the diversity estimates from one million T cells underestimates.

The CDR3 extends over 14 amino acids. Trimming took off 1 base at V and 7 bases at J, with 17 bases between the two ends. Germline CDR1 and CDR2: SQVTM and ANQGSEA. The specimen sequenced was blood. This chain connects TRBV29-1 to TRBJ2-7, with D perhaps matching TRBD1 (5 bases). The clonotype was recovered from a man older than 75 in good health. In DNA, the CDR3 is TGCAGCGTTGAAGGGGGTGGGGCCTACAATGAGCAGTACTTC. The encoded protein is CSVEGGGAYNEQYF.